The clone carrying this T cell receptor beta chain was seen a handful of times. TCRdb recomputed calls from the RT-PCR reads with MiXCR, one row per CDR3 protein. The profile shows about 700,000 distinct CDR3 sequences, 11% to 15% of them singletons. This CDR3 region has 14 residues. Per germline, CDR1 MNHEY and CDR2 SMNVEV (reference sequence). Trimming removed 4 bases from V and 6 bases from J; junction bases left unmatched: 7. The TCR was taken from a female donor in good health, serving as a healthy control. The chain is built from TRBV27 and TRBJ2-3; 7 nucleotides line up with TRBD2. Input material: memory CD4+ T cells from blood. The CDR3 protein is CASSYKGGSDTQYF. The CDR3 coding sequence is TGTGCCAGCAGTTATAAGGGCGGGAGCGATACGCAGTATTTT.